This T cell receptor (beta chain) derives from a study of tumor-infiltrating lymphocytes in oesophageal squamous cell carcinoma. From the PCR reads, TCRdb called clonotypes with MiXCR, one entry per CDR3 protein. The sample shows fewer than 25,000 distinct CDR3 sequences, 40% to 50% of them seen only once. The CDR3 contains 9 residues. Looked up from germline, CDR1 is SGHVS and CDR2 is FQNEAQ. On this clonotype: The junction differs from germline at one of its ends, possibly a read error.

This sequence originates from a male donor with esophageal squamous cell carcinoma. V is TRBV7-8 and J is TRBJ2-4; D remains unclear. Specimen: esophageal tumor tissue. This CDR3 is CASSLALSF. The CDR3 bases are TGTGCCAGCAGCTTAGCGCTAAGCTTC.